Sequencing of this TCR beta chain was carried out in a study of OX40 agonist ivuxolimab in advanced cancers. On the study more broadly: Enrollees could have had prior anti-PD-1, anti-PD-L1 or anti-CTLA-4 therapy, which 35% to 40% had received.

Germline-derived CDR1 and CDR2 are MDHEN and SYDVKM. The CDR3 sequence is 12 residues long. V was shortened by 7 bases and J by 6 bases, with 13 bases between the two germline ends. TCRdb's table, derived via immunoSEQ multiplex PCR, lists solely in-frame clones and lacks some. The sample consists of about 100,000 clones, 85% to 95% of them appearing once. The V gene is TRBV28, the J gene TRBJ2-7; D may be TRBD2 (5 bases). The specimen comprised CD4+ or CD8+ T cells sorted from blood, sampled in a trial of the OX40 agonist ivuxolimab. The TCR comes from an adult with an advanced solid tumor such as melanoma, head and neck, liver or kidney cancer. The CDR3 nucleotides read TGTGCCAGCATCGGGATCTTTCGCGAGCAGTACTTC. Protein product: CASIGIFREQYF.